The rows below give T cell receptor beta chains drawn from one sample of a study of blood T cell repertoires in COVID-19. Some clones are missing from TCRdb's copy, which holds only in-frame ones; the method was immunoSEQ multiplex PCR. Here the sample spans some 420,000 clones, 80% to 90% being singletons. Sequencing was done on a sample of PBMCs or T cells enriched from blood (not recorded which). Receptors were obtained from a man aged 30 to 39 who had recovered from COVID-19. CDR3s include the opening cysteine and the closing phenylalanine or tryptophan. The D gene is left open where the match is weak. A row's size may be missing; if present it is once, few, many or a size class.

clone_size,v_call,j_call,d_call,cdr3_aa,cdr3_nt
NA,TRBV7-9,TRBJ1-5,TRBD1,CASSYGQGNQPQHF,TGTGCCAGCAGCTACGGACAGGGAAATCAGCCCCAGCATTTT
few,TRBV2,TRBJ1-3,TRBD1,CATGTGGGNTIYF,TGTGCCACCGGGACAGGGGGTGGAAACACCATATATTTT
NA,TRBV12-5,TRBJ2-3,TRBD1,CASGLVLGTGGTDTQYF,TGTGCTAGTGGTTTGGTACTCGGGACAGGGGGCACAGATACGCAGTATTTT
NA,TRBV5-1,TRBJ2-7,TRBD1,CASSLVFGTGSYEQYF,TGCGCCAGCAGCTTGGTGTTTGGGACAGGGAGCTACGAGCAGTACTTC
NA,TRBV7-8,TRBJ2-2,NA,CASSLGLFGELFF,TGTGCCAGCAGCTTAGGGCTTTTCGGGGAGCTGTTTTTT
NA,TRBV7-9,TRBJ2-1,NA,CASSFRLDSYNEQFF,TGTGCCAGCAGCTTCCGACTAGACTCCTACAATGAGCAGTTCTTC
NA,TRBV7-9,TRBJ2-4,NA,CASSLVGGVGDIQYF,TGTGCCAGCAGCTTAGTTGGAGGGGTCGGGGACATTCAGTACTTC
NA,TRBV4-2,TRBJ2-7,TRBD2,CASSQVSSGRAYEQYF,TGTGCCAGCAGCCAAGTTTCCAGCGGGAGGGCCTACGAGCAGTACTTC
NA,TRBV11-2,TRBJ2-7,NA,CASNPEGGDFYEQYF,TGTGCCAGCAATCCAGAGGGTGGGGACTTCTACGAGCAGTACTTC
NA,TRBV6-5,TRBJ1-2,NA,CASSYLADYGYTF,TGTGCCAGCAGTTACCTAGCCGATTATGGCTACACCTTC
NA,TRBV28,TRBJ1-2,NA,CAGGGNYGYTF,TGTGCCGGCGGGGGGAACTATGGCTACACCTTC
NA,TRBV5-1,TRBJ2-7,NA,CASSSGQSYEQYF,TGCGCCAGCAGCTCCGGACAGAGCTACGAGCAGTACTTC
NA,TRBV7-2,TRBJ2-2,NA,CASSPALSGLTGELFF,TGTGCCAGCAGCCCGGCCCTAAGCGGTCTCACCGGGGAGCTGTTTTTT
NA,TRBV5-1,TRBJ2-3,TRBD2,CASSLRPGTSGNPDTQYF,TGCGCCAGCAGCTTACGACCCGGGACTAGCGGGAATCCAGATACGCAGTATTTT
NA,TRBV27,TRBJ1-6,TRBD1,CASSLSWGTVNSPLHF,TGTGCCAGCAGTTTATCGTGGGGGACAGTTAATTCACCCCTCCACTTT
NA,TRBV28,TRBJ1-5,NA,CASSRTEGGIQPQHF,TGTGCCAGCAGCCGGACGGAAGGGGGAATTCAGCCCCAGCATTTT
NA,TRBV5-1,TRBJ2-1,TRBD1,CASSTRGQGSYNEQFF,TGCGCCAGCAGCACAAGAGGACAGGGCTCCTACAATGAGCAGTTCTTC